Listed below are T cell receptor beta chains from one sample, sequenced in a study of T-cell reconstitution after alpha-beta-depleted transplantation in children. TCRdb itself ran the PCR reads through MiXCR, one entry per CDR3 protein. This repertoire shows about 830,000 distinct CDR3 sequences, 16% found once; its top ten account for about 5%. The material sequenced was PBMCs, mostly from graft donor cells, taken 360 days after TCRalphabeta/CD19-depleted stem cell transplant. All receptors come from a male patient aged 5 to 17 who had a stem cell transplant for acute lymphoblastic leukemia, so the T cells may come from the graft donor. Both conserved end residues are part of each CDR3. The D gene is left open where the match is weak. Clone size is stated in some rows and not others, as once, few, many or a class when expanded.

d_gene: TRBD2
j_gene: TRBJ2-1
v_gene: TRBV7-9
abundance: few
len: 16
CDR3nt: TGTGCCAGCAGCTGGACCGGACTAGCGGGAGTCGGCGAGCAGTTCTTC
CDR3aa: CASSWTGLAGVGEQFF

d_gene: TRBD2
j_gene: TRBJ2-5
v_gene: TRBV29-1
abundance: few
len: 16
CDR3nt: TGCAGCGTTACACCGGGACTAGCGGTGAGGGGAGAGACCCAGTACTTC
CDR3aa: CSVTPGLAVRGETQYF

d_gene: -
j_gene: TRBJ2-1
v_gene: TRBV20-1
abundance: -
len: 14
CDR3nt: TGCAGTGCTAGATGGGTAGCGGACTACAATGAGCAGTTCTTC
CDR3aa: CSARWVADYNEQFF

d_gene: -
j_gene: TRBJ1-5
v_gene: TRBV2
abundance: -
len: 15
CDR3nt: TGTGCCAGCAGCCCCCAGCCCTATAGCAATCAGCCCCAGCATTTT
CDR3aa: CASSPQPYSNQPQHF

d_gene: -
j_gene: TRBJ2-7
v_gene: TRBV28
abundance: -
len: 14
CDR3nt: TGTGCCAGCATCAACCGTGGGGGTTCCTACGAGCAGTACTTC
CDR3aa: CASINRGGSYEQYF

d_gene: -
j_gene: TRBJ2-1
v_gene: TRBV28
abundance: -
len: 17
CDR3nt: TGTGCCAGCAGTTTAAGCGGAAGATTTAGGGTCTACAATGAGCAGTTCTTC
CDR3aa: CASSLSGRFRVYNEQFF

d_gene: TRBD2
j_gene: TRBJ2-7
v_gene: TRBV6-2/TRBV6-3
abundance: -
len: 18
CDR3nt: TGTGCCAGCAGTTACGACGGGACTAGCGGGGTGGGCTCCTACGAGCAGTACTTC
CDR3aa: CASSYDGTSGVGSYEQYF

d_gene: -
j_gene: TRBJ1-1
v_gene: TRBV12-3/TRBV12-4
abundance: -
len: 16
CDR3nt: TGTGCCAGCAGTTTAGATTGGCAGGGTTACTTGACTGAAGCTTTCTTT
CDR3aa: CASSLDWQGYLTEAFF

d_gene: -
j_gene: TRBJ1-1
v_gene: TRBV5-1
abundance: few
len: 15
CDR3nt: TGCGCCAGCAGCTTAGTGGGAGGGTCGAACACTGAAGCTTTCTTT
CDR3aa: CASSLVGGSNTEAFF

d_gene: -
j_gene: TRBJ2-7
v_gene: TRBV4-2
abundance: many
len: 14
CDR3nt: TGTGCCAGCAGCCCCCCCGGATCGAGCTACGAGCAGTACTTC
CDR3aa: CASSPPGSSYEQYF

d_gene: -
j_gene: TRBJ2-7
v_gene: TRBV6-2/TRBV6-3
abundance: few
len: 13
CDR3nt: TGTGCCAGCGGGGAGAGGGATCTCTACGAGCAGTACTTC
CDR3aa: CASGERDLYEQYF

d_gene: TRBD2
j_gene: TRBJ2-1
v_gene: TRBV6-4
abundance: -
len: 17
CDR3nt: TGTGCCAGCAGTGACCAACTTGGGACTAGCGGGAGTCTGGTGCAGTTCTTC
CDR3aa: CASSDQLGTSGSLVQFF

d_gene: -
j_gene: TRBJ2-1
v_gene: TRBV5-1
abundance: few
len: 14
CDR3nt: TGCGCCAGCAGGGACTTCGGGTCCTACAATGAGCAGTTCTTC
CDR3aa: CASRDFGSYNEQFF

d_gene: -
j_gene: TRBJ2-1
v_gene: TRBV27
abundance: few
len: 12
CDR3nt: TGTGCCAGCAGTTCCCCACACAATGAGCAGTTCTTC
CDR3aa: CASSSPHNEQFF

d_gene: TRBD2
j_gene: TRBJ2-1
v_gene: TRBV20-1
abundance: -
len: 21
CDR3nt: TGCAGTGCTGAATTCCCGAGGGACACCCTACCCCTAGCGGGAGGATACAATGAGCAGTTCTTC
CDR3aa: CSAEFPRDTLPLAGGYNEQFF

d_gene: TRBD1
j_gene: TRBJ1-2
v_gene: TRBV27
abundance: -
len: 18
CDR3nt: TGTGCCAGCAGTTTATCCCCAGGGGGGCAGGCTCTCTTCTGGGGCTACACCTTC
CDR3aa: CASSLSPGGQALFWGYTF